One and the same sample provided the 19 T cell receptor beta chains below, sequenced in a study of blood T cell repertoires in COVID-19. Method: immunoSEQ multiplex PCR; TCRdb's copy keeps in-frame clones and lacks some. The table lists 150,000 to 200,000 clones, 65% to 90% of them singletons. Sequencing was done on a sample of peripheral blood. The receptor set was obtained from a man between 60 and 70 years old with acute or convalescent COVID-19.

This clone was detected only once. V usage is TRBV27 and J usage is TRBJ2-1; D possibly corresponds to TRBD1 (5 bases). In germline, CDR1 is MNHEY, CDR2 SMNVEV (reference sequence). This CDR3 is 15 amino acids long. The V gene lost 5 bases and the J gene lost 1 base, with 12 bases spanning the gap. CDR3 protein: CASSQGRSSYNEQFF. The CDR3 nucleotides read TGTGCCAGCAGTCAGGGTCGATCGTCCTACAATGAGCAGTTCTTC.

The chain links TRBV24-1 to TRBJ1-2; 9 positions match TRBD1. This CDR3 has 14 amino acids. V shed 9 bases, J shed 9 bases, and the junction held 13 bases outside the gene matches. Germline V gives CDR1 KGHDR, CDR2 SFDVKD. CDR3 coding DNA: TGTGCCACCTCAGATCCTGGGGACAGGGTGAGCTACACCTTC. This sequence encodes CATSDPGDRVSYTF.

V gene TRBV2 combines with J gene TRBJ2-7; 9 bases match TRBD1. CDR3 length: 13 amino acids. Germline trimming cut 5 bases from V and 7 bases from J; bases unmatched to any gene: 6. Germline V lookup: CDR1 SNHLY, CDR2 FYNNEI. CDR3 loop: CASSLQGAREQYF. In nucleotides, the CDR3 is TGTGCCAGCAGTTTACAGGGGGCGCGTGAGCAGTACTTC.

The chain joins TRBV7-9 to TRBJ1-3; D is perhaps TRBD1 (5 bases). Germline CDR1 is SEHNR and CDR2 is FQNEAQ (reference sequence). Deletions cut 5 bases from V and 2 bases from J, with 10 bases between. The CDR3 sequence is 14 residues long. The DNA for the CDR3 is TGTGCCAGCAGCCCTCAAGGGGCTGGAAACACCATATATTTT. This translates into CASSPQGAGNTIYF.

The chain joins TRBV14 to TRBJ1-3, with a tentative D call TRBD1 (6 bases). Trimming shortened V by 4 bases and J by 4 bases, and 8 bases separated the two germline ends. Germline V lookup: CDR1 SGHDN, CDR2 FVKESK. The CDR3 totals 13 residues. The CDR3 reads CASSRGQGNTIYF. CDR3 sequence (DNA): TGTGCCAGCAGCCGCGGACAGGGAAACACCATATATTTT.

In its sample, this clone was seen a few times. This chain uses TRBV11-3 with TRBJ2-7, with 9 bases that match TRBD1. Trimming cost V 1 base and J 3 bases; bases outside gene matches: 7. The CDR3 has 16 residues. Germline loops: CDR1 SGHNT, CDR2 YENEEA. CDR3 nucleotide sequence: TGTGCCAGCAGCTTAGGAGCCGGGACAGGGAACTACGAGCAGTACTTC. Amino acid sequence: CASSLGAGTGNYEQYF.

V gene TRBV5-1 combines with J gene TRBJ1-2, with D possibly matching TRBD1 (5 bases). CDR1 is SGHRS and CDR2 is YFSETQ in the germline V gene. The CDR3 extends over 16 amino acids. The V end was cut by 2 bases, the J end by 6 bases, with 20 bases between. This CDR3 reads CASSLGSSGISDGYTF. The CDR3 DNA is TGCGCCAGCAGCTTAGGGTCCTCAGGGATATCGGATGGCTACACCTTC.

About this clone: Other DNA sequences of this sample code for an identical CDR3. The chain uses TRBV27 and TRBJ1-1; TRBD1 is a possible D gene (6 bases). This CDR3 spans 14 amino acids. The V gene's germline CDR1 is MNHEY and CDR2 SMNVEV (reference sequence). V lost 6 bases and J 0 bases, leaving 11 bases between the germline ends. The CDR3 spells CASRTGQLNTEAFF. Here the CDR3 DNA reads TGTGCCAGCAGGACAGGACAGCTGAACACTGAAGCTTTCTTT.

This clone was counted only a few times. V usage is TRBV5-1 and J usage is TRBJ2-2; 10 positions agree with TRBD1. CDR1 and CDR2 from the germline V gene are SGHRS and YFSETQ. V dropped 3 bases and J dropped 2; count of bases not matched to a gene: 7. The length of the CDR3 is 17 residues. The CDR3 region has the DNA TGCGCCAGCAGCTACCCGGGACAGGGGCTTAACACCGGGGAGCTGTTTTTT. Translated: CASSYPGQGLNTGELFF.

The rearrangement uses TRBV9 and TRBJ2-7; D uncertain. Germline loops: CDR1 SGDLS, CDR2 YYNGEE. The CDR3 extends over 14 amino acids. V dropped 2 bases and J dropped 1 base, with 10 bases sitting between them. The CDR3 region is CASSVTAYSYEQYF. CDR3 sequence (DNA): TGTGCCAGCAGCGTCACAGCTTATTCCTACGAGCAGTACTTC. Together with reference TRBV9 and TRBJ2-7, the CDR3 gives the full variable domain: DSGVTQTPKHLITATGQRVTLRCSPRSGDLSVYWYQQSLDQGLQFLIQYYNGEERAKGNILERFSAQQFPDLHSELNLSSLELGDSALYFCASSVTAYSYEQYFGPGTRLTVT.

This clone was seen a single time. The chain uses TRBV15 and TRBJ2-1; 9 bases are a match to TRBD1. The CDR3 runs 14 residues. Germline assignment: CDR1 LNHNV and CDR2 YYDKDF (reference sequence). Trimming at V came to 3 bases and at J to 10 bases, leaving 7 bases not matched to a gene. This CDR3 reads CATSRGGQGGEQFF. Written as DNA, the CDR3 is TGTGCCACCAGCAGGGGGGGACAGGGCGGGGAGCAGTTCTTC.

This chain links TRBV5-1 with TRBJ2-5; unclear D gene. The CDR3 sequence is 14 residues long. In germline, CDR1 is SGHRS, CDR2 YFSETQ. V was shortened by 0 bases and J by 3 bases, with 9 bases between the two germline ends. The CDR3 protein is CASSLALPKETQYF. Here the CDR3 DNA reads TGCGCCAGCAGCTTGGCTCTACCAAAAGAGACCCAGTACTTC.

The chain couples TRBV27 to TRBJ1-1; D not certain. Per germline, CDR1 MNHEY and CDR2 SMNVEV (reference sequence). This CDR3 is 13 amino acids long. V shed 5 bases and J shed 5 bases, with 12 bases lying between them. CDR3 sequence reads: CASSPRRRTEAFF. The CDR3 coding sequence is TGTGCCAGCAGTCCCAGACGGCGGACTGAAGCTTTCTTT.

This clone was detected many times. The genes are TRBV2 and TRBJ2-1, with 11 bases fitting TRBD2. Germline values: CDR1 SNHLY, CDR2 FYNNEI. This CDR3 has 14 residues. J was trimmed by 4 bases and V by 7 bases; bases with no gene match: 3. For the CDR3, the DNA is TGTGCCAGCATCGGACTAGCGGGTTACAATGAGCAGTTCTTC. Its protein product is CASIGLAGYNEQFF.

The chain links TRBV7-3 to TRBJ2-2, with no clear D. With 1 base removed from V and 7 bases from J, the gap between germline ends came to 13 bases. Per the germline V gene, CDR1 is SGHTA and CDR2 is FQGTGA. The CDR3 consists of 15 residues. The CDR3 sequence is CASSLNGPPGGELFF. For the CDR3, the DNA is TGTGCCAGCAGCTTAAATGGTCCCCCAGGCGGGGAGCTGTTTTTT. Variable domain in full (rest from reference TRBV7-3 and TRBJ2-2): GAGVSQTPSNKVTEKGKYVELRCDPISGHTALYWYRQSLGQGPEFLIYFQGTGAADDSGLPNDRFFAVRPEGSVSTLKIQRTERGDSAVYLCASSLNGPPGGELFFGEGSRLTVL.

V and J are TRBV20-1 and TRBJ2-7; perhaps TRBD1 as D (6 bases). This CDR3 has 13 residues. Germline V lookup: CDR1 DFQATT, CDR2 SNEGSKA (reference sequence). The V end lost 3 bases, the J end lost 5 bases, and 14 bases lay between the germline ends. The CDR3 region is CSASTGSENEQYF. The CDR3 coding sequence is TGCAGTGCTAGTACAGGGTCTGAGAACGAGCAGTACTTC.

This clone was found a few times. CDR3 region: CASSTLSGRGEYNEQFF. In DNA form, the CDR3 reads TGTGCCAGCAGTACCTTGTCGGGGAGGGGGGAGTACAATGAGCAGTTCTTC. The chain is built from TRBV28 and TRBJ2-1; D is perhaps TRBD2 (7 bases). Trimming left V 5 bases short and J 4 bases short, with 21 bases between. CDR3 length: 17 residues. Germline CDR1 and CDR2: MDHEN and SYDVKM.

This chain connects TRBV6-1 to TRBJ1-4, with D unclear. V lost 3 bases and J 4 bases, leaving 9 bases between the germline ends. This CDR3 is built from 14 residues. Germline V gene lookup returns CDR1 MNHNS and CDR2 SASEGT. CDR3 DNA: TGTGCCAGCAGTGATGTCAGGTATAATGAAAAACTGTTTTTT. Its translation: CASSDVRYNEKLFF.

V is TRBV28 and J is TRBJ2-6, with D tentatively TRBD1 (6 bases). The CDR3 has 15 amino acids. The V end was cut by 9 bases, the J end by 0 bases, with 12 bases between. Germline values: CDR1 MDHEN, CDR2 SYDVKM. The chain's CDR3 is CASEAQGSGANVLTF. Here the CDR3 DNA reads TGTGCCAGTGAAGCACAGGGCTCTGGGGCCAACGTCCTGACTTTC.